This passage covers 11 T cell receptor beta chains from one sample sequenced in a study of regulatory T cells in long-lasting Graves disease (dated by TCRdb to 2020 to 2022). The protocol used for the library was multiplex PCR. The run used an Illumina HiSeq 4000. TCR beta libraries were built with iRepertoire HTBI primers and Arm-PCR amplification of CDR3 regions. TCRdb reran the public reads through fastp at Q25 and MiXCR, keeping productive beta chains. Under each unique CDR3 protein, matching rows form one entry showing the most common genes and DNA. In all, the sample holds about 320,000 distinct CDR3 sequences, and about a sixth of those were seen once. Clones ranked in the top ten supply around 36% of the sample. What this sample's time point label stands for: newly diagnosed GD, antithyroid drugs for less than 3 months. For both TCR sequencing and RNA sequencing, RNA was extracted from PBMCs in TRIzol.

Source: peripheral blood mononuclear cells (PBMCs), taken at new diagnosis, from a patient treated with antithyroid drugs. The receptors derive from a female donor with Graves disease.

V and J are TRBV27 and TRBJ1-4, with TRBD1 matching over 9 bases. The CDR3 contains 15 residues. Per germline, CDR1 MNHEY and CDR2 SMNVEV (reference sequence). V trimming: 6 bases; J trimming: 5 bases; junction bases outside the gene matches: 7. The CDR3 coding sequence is TGTGCCAGCAGGACCTACAGGGGGCGGAATGAAAAACTGTTTTTT. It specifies CASRTYRGRNEKLFF.

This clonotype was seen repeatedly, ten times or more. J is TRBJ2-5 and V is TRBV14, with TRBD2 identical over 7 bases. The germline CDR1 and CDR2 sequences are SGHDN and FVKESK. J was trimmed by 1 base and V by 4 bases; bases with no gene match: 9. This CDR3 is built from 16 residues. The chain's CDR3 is CASSPIGWEGQETQYF. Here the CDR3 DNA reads TGTGCCAGCAGCCCAATCGGGTGGGAGGGCCAAGAGACCCAGTACTTC.

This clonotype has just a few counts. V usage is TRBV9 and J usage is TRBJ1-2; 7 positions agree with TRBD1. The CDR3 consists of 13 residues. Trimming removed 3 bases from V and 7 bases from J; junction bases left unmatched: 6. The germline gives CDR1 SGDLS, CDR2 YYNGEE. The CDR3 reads CASSGEGGSGYTF. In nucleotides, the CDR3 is TGTGCCAGCAGCGGCGAAGGGGGCTCTGGCTACACCTTC.

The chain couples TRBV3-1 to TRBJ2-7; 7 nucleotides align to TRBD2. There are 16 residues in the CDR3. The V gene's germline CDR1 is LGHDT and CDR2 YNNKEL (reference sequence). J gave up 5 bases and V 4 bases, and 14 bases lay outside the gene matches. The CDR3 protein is CASSPGGAGSLHEQYF. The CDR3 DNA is TGTGCCAGCAGCCCGGGGGGAGCGGGAAGCCTGCACGAGCAGTACTTC.

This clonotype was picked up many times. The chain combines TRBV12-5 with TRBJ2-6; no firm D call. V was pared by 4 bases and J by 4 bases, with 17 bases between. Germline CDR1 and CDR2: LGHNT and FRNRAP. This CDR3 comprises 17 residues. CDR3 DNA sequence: TGTGCTAGTGGTTCACCCTTTATTTTGCCGGGGGCCAACGTCCTGACTTTC. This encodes CASGSPFILPGANVLTF.

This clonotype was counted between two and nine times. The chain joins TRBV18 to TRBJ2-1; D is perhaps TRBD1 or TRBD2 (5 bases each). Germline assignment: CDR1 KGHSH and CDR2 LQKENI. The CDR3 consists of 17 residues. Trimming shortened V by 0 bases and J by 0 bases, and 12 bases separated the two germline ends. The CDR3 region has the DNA TGTGCCAGCTCACCACCGGGAGCGGACATCTCCTACAATGAGCAGTTCTTC. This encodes CASSPPGADISYNEQFF. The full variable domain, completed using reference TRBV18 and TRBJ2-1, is NAGVMQNPRHLVRRRGQEARLRCSPMKGHSHVYWYRQLPEEGLKFMVYLQKENIIDESGMPKERFSAEFPKEGPSILRIQQVVRGDSAAYFCASSPPGADISYNEQFFGPGTRLTVL.

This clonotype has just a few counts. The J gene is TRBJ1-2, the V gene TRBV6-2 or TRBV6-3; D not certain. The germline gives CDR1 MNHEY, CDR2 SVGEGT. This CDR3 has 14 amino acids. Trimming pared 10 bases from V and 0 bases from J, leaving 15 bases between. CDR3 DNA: TGTGCCACCCGACTGAACAAAGCTAACTATGGCTACACCTTC. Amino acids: CATRLNKANYGYTF.

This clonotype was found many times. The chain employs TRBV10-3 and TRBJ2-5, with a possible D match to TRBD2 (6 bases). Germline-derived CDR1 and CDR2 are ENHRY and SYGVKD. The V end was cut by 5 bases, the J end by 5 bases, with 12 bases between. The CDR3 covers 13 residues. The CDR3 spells CAISWAGRETQYF. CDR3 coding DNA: TGTGCCATCAGTTGGGCGGGAAGGGAGACCCAGTACTTC.

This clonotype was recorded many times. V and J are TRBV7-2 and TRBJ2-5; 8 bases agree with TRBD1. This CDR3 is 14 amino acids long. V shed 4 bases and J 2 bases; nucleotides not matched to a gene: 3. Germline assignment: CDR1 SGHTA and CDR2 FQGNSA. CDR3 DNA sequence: TGTGCCAGCAGCTGGACAGGGATTCAAGAGACCCAGTACTTC. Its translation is CASSWTGIQETQYF.

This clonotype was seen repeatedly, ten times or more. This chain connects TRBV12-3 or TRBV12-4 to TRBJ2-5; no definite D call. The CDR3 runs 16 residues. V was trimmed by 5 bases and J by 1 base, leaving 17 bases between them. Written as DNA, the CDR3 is TGTGCCAGCAGTCCCGCCTCTTTCCGAGGCCAAGAGACCCAGTACTTC. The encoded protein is CASSPASFRGQETQYF.

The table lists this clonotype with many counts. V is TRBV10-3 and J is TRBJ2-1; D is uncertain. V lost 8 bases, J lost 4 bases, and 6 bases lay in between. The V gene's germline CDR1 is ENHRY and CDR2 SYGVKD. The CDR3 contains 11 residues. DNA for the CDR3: TGTGCCATCGGGCAGTACAATGAGCAGTTCTTC. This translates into CAIGQYNEQFF.